The entry below describes one TCR beta chain. The sample belongs to a study of tumor-infiltrating lymphocytes in oesophageal squamous cell carcinoma. One entry per CDR3 protein, called by TCRdb with MiXCR from the PCR reads. The profile shows almost 20,000 distinct CDR3 sequences, around 40% of them singletons. Germline V gene sequence: CDR1 SGHVT, CDR2 SQSDAQ. The CDR3 extends over 13 amino acids. The genes are TRBV7-4 and TRBJ2-4, with 8 bases identical to TRBD2. The end of the DNA aligns better with TRBJ2-5, so the J call may be wrong. The source material was esophageal tumor tissue. The source of this sequence is a male donor with esophageal squamous cell carcinoma. CDR3 coding DNA: TGTGCCAGCAGCCCGGGGGGGAAAGAGACCCAGTACTTC. Its protein product is CASSPGGKETQYF.